The clone carrying this T cell receptor beta chain was observed once. What it binds is not known. Using immunoSEQ multiplex PCR, the repertoire was profiled, and TCRdb retains in-frame clones only, with some absent. This table holds 30,000 or so clones, about 85% found once. These data come from a study of T cells in narcolepsy. Trimming stripped 4 bases from V and 3 bases from J, with 8 bases between. Germline assignment: CDR1 GTSNPN and CDR2 SVGIG (reference sequence). The CDR3 covers 12 residues. Study observations and caveats: HCRT-specific and TRIB2-specific autoreactive clonotypes appeared among same-patient CSF and blood CD4+ clonotypes.

The clonotype comes from a human donor with narcolepsy. This chain joins TRBV30 and TRBJ2-3; tentatively, D is TRBD1 (5 bases). The sequenced sample was CD45RA- memory CD4+ T cells from PBMCs. Here the CDR3 reads CAWNPGTDTQYF. Written as DNA, the CDR3 is TGTGCCTGGAACCCAGGGACAGATACGCAGTATTTT.